The 14 T cell receptor beta chains below all came from one sample that was sequenced in a study of PD-1 blockade in classical Hodgkin lymphoma (TCRdb year 2020). Taken with the paper, the label for time point translates to: cycle 4 day 1 (C4D1), after five to seven weeks of nivolumab. Relapse after autologous stem cell transplantation had occurred in all trial patients, and cohorts A, B and C were distinguished by prior brentuximab vedotin exposure. The library was built by means of the immunoSEQ multiplex PCR assay. TCRdb retrieved this table from immuneACCESS and kept in-frame rearrangements only. Not all clones are present; in checked studies, unresolved V genes account for under half, and no reason is known for the remainder. This sample lists around 40,000 clones; over 65% were detected once. The ten largest clonotypes hold more than 8% of the sample. Sequencing was performed on peripheral blood mononuclear cells (PBMCs), taken before the fourth cycle of nivolumab. The receptors come from a human donor with classical Hodgkin lymphoma.

The V and J genes are TRBV5-1 and TRBJ2-7, with D possibly matching TRBD1 (5 bases). V was trimmed by 0 bases and J by 3 bases, leaving 7 bases between them. The CDR3 consists of 13 residues. Germline CDR1 is SGHRS and CDR2 is YFSETQ. The CDR3 nucleotides read TGCGCCAGCAGCTTGGACGACAGCTACGAGCAGTACTTC. It is translated as CASSLDDSYEQYF.

This sequence joins TRBV5-4 and TRBJ2-1; 7 bases are shared with TRBD1. With 3 bases clipped from V and 9 bases from J, the junction kept 6 bases outside the gene matches. Germline V CDR1 and CDR2: SGHNT, YYREEE (reference sequence). The CDR3 length is 13 residues. CDR3 in amino acids: CASSSMQGVEQFF. The CDR3 bases are TGTGCCAGCAGCTCGATGCAGGGGGTTGAGCAGTTCTTC.

The CDR3, as DNA: TGTGCCAGCAGTTACTCGGTGGGCACTGAAGCTTTCTTT. Translated: CASSYSVGTEAFF. The chain carries TRBV6-6 and TRBJ1-1; D unresolved. This CDR3 is 13 amino acids long. V shed 0 bases and J shed 4 bases, with 6 bases lying between them. CDR1 MNHNY and CDR2 SVGAGI come from the germline V gene (reference sequence).

This clone has just a few counts. Other DNA sequences in the same sample also yield this CDR3. The gene calls are TRBV6-1 and TRBJ1-6; the match to TRBD1 covers 9 bases. With V trimmed by 5 bases and J by 0 bases, 8 bases remained unmatched. The CDR3 extends over 18 amino acids. From germline, CDR1 is MNHNS and CDR2 SASEGT. CDR3 in DNA: TGTGCCAGCAGTAAAGGACAGGGGTTCAACTCCTATAATTCACCCCTCCACTTT. Protein: CASSKGQGFNSYNSPLHF.

The chain recombines TRBV18 with TRBJ2-5; 10 bases map to TRBD1. The CDR3 has 15 residues. After removal of 3 bases from V and 4 bases from J, the junction contained 5 bases not matched to a gene. Per germline, CDR1 KGHSH and CDR2 LQKENI. The CDR3 reads CASSPGTGDGETQYF. The CDR3 region has the DNA TGTGCCAGCTCACCCGGGACAGGGGATGGAGAGACCCAGTACTTC.

This chain connects TRBV2 to TRBJ2-3, with D maybe TRBD2 (5 bases). Germline-derived CDR1 and CDR2 are SNHLY and FYNNEI. This CDR3 contains 14 residues. The ends were cut back, 7 bases at V and 6 bases at J, with 17 bases in the middle. The CDR3 bases are TGTGCCAGCAATACACTAGGGCTTACTGATACGCAGTATTTT. As protein: CASNTLGLTDTQYF.

J is TRBJ2-7 and V is TRBV18, with D perhaps given as TRBD1 or TRBD2 (5 bases each). The CDR3 runs to 14 residues. V dropped 2 bases and J dropped 3 bases, with 11 bases sitting between them. The germline V gene encodes CDR1 KGHSH and CDR2 LQKENI. The DNA of the CDR3 is TGTGCCAGCTCACCATCGGGACCTAACTACGAGCAGTACTTC. Its translation: CASSPSGPNYEQYF.

The J gene is TRBJ1-6, the V gene TRBV4-1; no firm D call. The length of the CDR3 is 16 residues. The V end lost 3 bases, the J end lost 9 bases, and 18 bases lay between the germline ends. The germline V gene has CDR1 MGHRA and CDR2 YSYEKL. The DNA of the CDR3 is TGCGCCAGCAGCCAGGAACGCAGTGGGTCCTTTTCACCCCTCCACTTT. The encoded protein is CASSQERSGSFSPLHF.

The gene calls are TRBV19 and TRBJ1-1; no reliable D call. CDR3 length: 13 amino acids. Germline loops: CDR1 LNHDA, CDR2 SQIVND (reference sequence). Trimming pared 5 bases from V and 1 base from J, leaving 8 bases between. The CDR3 spells CASSGRENTEAFF. In DNA, the CDR3 is TGTGCCAGTAGTGGTCGGGAGAACACTGAAGCTTTCTTT.

J is TRBJ1-4 and V is TRBV5-1; no firm D call. The germline V gene has CDR1 SGHRS and CDR2 YFSETQ. The length of the CDR3 is 16 residues. V lost 0 bases and J lost 4, with 13 bases in between. CDR3 loop: CASSLGRPGVNEKLFF. The CDR3 nucleotides read TGCGCCAGCAGCTTGGGTCGACCTGGGGTTAATGAAAAACTGTTTTTT.

The chain uses TRBV7-9 and TRBJ2-2; the D gene is possibly TRBD1 (6 bases). The CDR3 totals 12 residues. Trimming cost V 2 bases and J 15 bases, with 13 bases left between them. CDR1 and CDR2 (germline): SEHNR, FQNEAQ (reference sequence). CDR3 nucleotide sequence: TGTGCCAGCAGCTTATTGCTCCCAGGGGTGTTTTTT. This sequence encodes CASSLLLPGVFF.

The rearrangement joins TRBV9 to TRBJ2-5, with 10 bases matching TRBD1. CDR1 is SGDLS and CDR2 is YYNGEE in the germline V gene. V lost 4 bases to trimming and J lost 3 bases; unmatched junction nucleotides: 6. CDR3 length: 15 residues. In DNA form, the CDR3 reads TGTGCCAGCAGCACGGGGACAGGGGAGGAAGAGACCCAGTACTTC. This encodes CASSTGTGEEETQYF.

The chain recombines TRBV5-1 with TRBJ1-1; the D gene is possibly TRBD1 (6 bases). V dropped 4 bases and J dropped 1 base, with 17 bases sitting between them. Looked up from germline, CDR1 is SGHRS and CDR2 is YFSETQ. The CDR3 is 16 amino acids. The CDR3 here is CASSPPGQGKNTEAFF. In DNA, the CDR3 is TGCGCCAGCAGCCCTCCGGGACAAGGGAAGAACACTGAAGCTTTCTTT.

This chain links TRBV19 with TRBJ2-7; tentatively, D is TRBD2 (6 bases). Germline CDR1 reads LNHDA; CDR2 reads SQIVND (reference sequence). The CDR3 loop spans 15 amino acids. Trimming stripped 6 bases from V and 0 bases from J, with 15 bases between. CDR3 in DNA: TGTGCCAGTAGCGGCCCGGGACTCAGCTCCTACGAGCAGTACTTC. It yields the protein CASSGPGLSSYEQYF.